This TCR beta chain was identified during a study of shared clonotypes between healthy human individuals. Across the whole study: Aged 18 to 49, the donors were a couple of women and a few men.

Details on this clone: Its specificity is unknown.

Findings and limits, study-wide: Naive CD4 clonotype sharing across several donors was 4.5% to 6%.

V shed 4 bases and J shed 0 bases, with 10 bases lying between them. The CDR3 is made up of 14 amino acids. Per germline, CDR1 SQVTM and CDR2 ANQGSEA. Donors comprised healthy HIV-negative adults lacking recent acute infections or vaccinations. Some 30,000 T cell genomes (around 190 ng DNA) went into each sorted-subset replicate. Only in-frame clones appear in the TCRdb table, and some are missing; sequencing was by immunoSEQ multiplex PCR. The data contain 950,000 to 1,300,000 clones, around 74% of them singletons. J is TRBJ1-5 and V is TRBV29-1; possible D gene TRBD1, 6 bases. Sequencing input: memory CD4+ T cells sorted from blood. Subset given: CD45RA-negative fraction. This clonotype was sampled from a man between 18 and 29 years old in good health. CDR3 DNA sequence: TGCAGCGTTGGAACAGGGTCTAGCAATCAGCCCCAGCATTTT. This gives the protein CSVGTGSSNQPQHF. The full variable domain, its missing parts supplied by reference TRBV29-1 and TRBJ1-5, is SAVISQKPSRDICQRGTSLTIQCQVDSQVTMMFWYRQQPGQSLTLIATANQGSEATYESGFVIDKFPISRPNLTFSTLTVSNMSPEDSSIYLCSVGTGSSNQPQHFGDGTRLSIL.